This is a list of T cell receptor beta chains from one sample in a study of response to subunit inactivated influenza vaccine. TCRdb independently ran MiXCR on the RT-PCR reads; one entry per CDR3 protein. The sample has hundreds of thousands of distinct CDR3 sequences, roughly 14% seen once. The source material was PBMCs from blood, sampled 11 to 12 days after vaccination. The receptors come from a man aged 45-65 years who received an inactivated influenza vaccine. The CDR3 runs from the conserved cysteine through the conserved F or W. D genes are given only for firm matches. Clone size is given for some rows only: seen once, a few or many times, or a class if the clone is expanded.

j_call cdr3_length d_call clone_size v_call cdr3_aa cdr3_nt
TRBJ1-5 16 . few TRBV4-1 CASSQDFPTSYQPQHF TGCGCCAGCAGCCAAGATTTCCCCACATCCTATCAGCCCCAGCATTTT
TRBJ2-1 18 TRBD2 . TRBV6-1 CASRRTSGRTSSYNEQFF TGTGCCAGCAGGAGAACTAGCGGGAGGACTAGTAGCTACAATGAGCAGTTCTTC
TRBJ2-3 17 . many TRBV12-3/TRBV12-4 CASSFGGGGTSTDTQYF TGTGCCAGCAGTTTTGGCGGTGGTGGAACTAGCACAGATACGCAGTATTTT
TRBJ1-3 14 . few TRBV3-1 CASSQDPSGNTIYF TGTGCCAGCAGCCAAGATCCCTCTGGAAACACCATATATTTT
TRBJ1-4 14 . few TRBV5-1 CASSLGDANEKLFF TGCGCCAGCAGCTTGGGCGACGCCAATGAAAAACTGTTTTTT
TRBJ2-1 16 TRBD2 many TRBV18 CASSPLSSGSSNEQFF TGTGCCAGCTCACCTCTGAGTAGCGGGAGTAGCAATGAGCAGTTCTTC
TRBJ2-4 14 . . TRBV4-3 CASSQALDGTPQYF TGCGCCAGCAGCCAAGCCCTAGACGGTACCCCCCAGTACTTC
TRBJ1-1 11 . . TRBV12-3/TRBV12-4 CASTLGGEAFF TGTGCCAGCACCCTGGGAGGGGAGGCTTTCTTT
TRBJ1-2 17 . many TRBV20-1 CSARDRKQDSPHYGYTF TGCAGTGCTAGAGATAGGAAACAGGACTCACCCCACTATGGCTACACCTTC
TRBJ2-3 15 TRBD1 . TRBV20-1 CSGGPLTGVGDTQYF TGCAGTGGCGGGCCCTTAACAGGGGTGGGAGATACGCAGTATTTT
TRBJ2-2 16 TRBD1 many TRBV4-3 CASSHLTGLVSGELFF TGCGCCAGCAGCCACTTGACAGGGTTGGTGTCCGGGGAGCTGTTTTTT
TRBJ2-1 14 . . TRBV10-3 CAIRSGGAVYEQFF TGTGCCATCAGATCTGGGGGCGCGGTATATGAGCAGTTCTTC
TRBJ2-5 15 TRBD2 . TRBV12-3/TRBV12-4 CASSPQRDPQKTQYF TGTGCCAGCAGTCCCCAGCGGGACCCCCAAAAGACCCAGTACTTC
TRBJ1-2 14 TRBD1 few TRBV3-1 CASSIRTGSYGYTF TGTGCCAGCAGCATCCGGACAGGGTCCTATGGCTACACCTTC
TRBJ2-2 16 . . TRBV4-3 CASSQGWGVGTGELFF TGCGCCAGCAGCCAAGGGTGGGGGGTAGGCACCGGGGAGCTGTTTTTT
TRBJ1-1 11 . . TRBV20-1 CTRDQNTEAFF TGCACCCGGGACCAGAACACTGAAGCTTTCTTT
TRBJ2-7 16 . few TRBV6-2/TRBV6-3 CASSYSPWQNSYEQYF TGTGCCAGCAGTTACTCCCCCTGGCAGAACTCCTACGAGCAGTACTTC
TRBJ2-1 21 TRBD2 . TRBV2 CASRLPPGLAGAKSSYNEQFF TGTGCCAGCAGATTACCGCCCGGACTAGCGGGAGCCAAGAGCTCCTACAATGAGCAGTTCTTC
TRBJ1-5 15 TRBD1 few TRBV30 CAWSPGQGRFQPQHF TGTGCCTGGAGTCCGGGACAGGGGAGATTTCAGCCCCAGCATTTT
TRBJ2-7 15 TRBD2 . TRBV29-1 CSVEGTSGNPYEQYF TGCAGCGTTGAAGGGACTAGCGGGAACCCCTACGAGCAGTACTTC